This T cell receptor beta chain is from a study of post-analysis software for immune sequencing data. Looking at the study overall: Recorded disease courses covered relapsing-remitting, secondary progressive and progressive-relapsing multiple sclerosis. Some patients had no subtype annotation.

Study findings and constraints: The study found TRBV5-6, TRBV5-1 and TRBV20-1 among a few TRBV segments more frequent in patients than controls. Significantly decreased normalized Chao1 diversity was recorded for multiple sclerosis patients relative to controls. Same-batch samples co-clustered strongly by F measure.

Comment on this clonotype: Its antigen is still unknown.

The library was made from cDNA and included unique molecular identifiers. It was from roughly 1.1 to 9.2 million T cells that 450,000 to 550,000 cDNA molecules came. One entry per CDR3 protein, called by TCRdb with MiXCR from the PCR reads. The sample gives just over 250,000 distinct CDR3 sequences, 35% to 45% of which show up once; around 4.8% is in the top ten. CDR1 is LNHNV, CDR2 YYDKDF, per germline (reference sequence). This CDR3 spans 12 amino acids. This chain links TRBV15 with TRBJ2-7; no firm D call. The J call may not be correct, given that the DNA end is closer to TRBJ2-5. The sequencing input was blood. This receptor was identified in a girl aged 10 to 17 with multiple sclerosis. The DNA for the CDR3 is TGTGCCACCAGCAGTGGGGAAGAGACCCAGTACTTC. Its protein product is CATSSGEETQYF.